What follows describes a single T cell receptor beta chain. The data belong to a study of blood T cell repertoires in COVID-19. As for the study in general: COVID-19 samples from acute and convalescent phases originated in the United States, Italy and Spain. T cells, B-cell-depleted T cells, or PBMCs supplied cDNA or gDNA.

CDR3 length equals 14 residues. The germline gives CDR1 SGDLS, CDR2 YYNGEE. Deletions cut 0 bases from V and 10 bases from J, with 13 bases between. Per the authors' pipeline: The assay estimated nucleated cells by amplifying reference gene primers. Sequenced by immunoSEQ multiplex PCR; TCRdb stores in-frame clones only, minus some. Clone size and the V and J calls come from that table; the DNA yielded D and trimming. This sample carries about 92,000 clones, 60% to 85% of them seen once, and the ten largest clones take roughly 8.2%. Sequenced material: peripheral blood. This TCR came from a man aged 50-59 years who had recovered from COVID-19. The V and J genes are TRBV9 and TRBJ1-4; possibly TRBD1 for D (5 bases). CDR3 in amino acids: CASSVGGGGGKLFF. The CDR3 DNA sequence: TGTGCCAGCAGCGTAGGCGGCGGGGGTGGAAAACTGTTTTTT.